This T cell receptor beta chain was identified during a study of cytomegalovirus exposure and HLA in healthy donors. In regard to this clone: Its antigen is not known.

Vbeta (60) and Jbeta (13) primers were used in the PCR. TCRdb keeps only in-frame clones here, not all; method: immunoSEQ multiplex PCR. The sample consists of roughly 120,000 clones, over 15% of them appearing once. Study conclusions and caveats: The analysis excluded some indistinguishable V segments, including TRBV6-2 and TRBV6-3. Immune exposure information comprised only CMV serostatus.

The germline gives CDR1 PRHDT, CDR2 FYEKMQ (reference sequence). The CDR3 runs 14 residues. The junction had 1 base not matched to a gene; V was cut back by 6 bases and J by 2 bases. Sequencing input: PBMCs. The sequence came from a woman aged 18-35 years in good health and CMV-seronegative. The chain links TRBV13 to TRBJ2-7; 13 positions match TRBD2. In nucleotides, the CDR3 is TGTGCCAGCAGACTAGCGGGGGGGCCCTACGAGCAGTACTTC. This codes for CASRLAGGPYEQYF.